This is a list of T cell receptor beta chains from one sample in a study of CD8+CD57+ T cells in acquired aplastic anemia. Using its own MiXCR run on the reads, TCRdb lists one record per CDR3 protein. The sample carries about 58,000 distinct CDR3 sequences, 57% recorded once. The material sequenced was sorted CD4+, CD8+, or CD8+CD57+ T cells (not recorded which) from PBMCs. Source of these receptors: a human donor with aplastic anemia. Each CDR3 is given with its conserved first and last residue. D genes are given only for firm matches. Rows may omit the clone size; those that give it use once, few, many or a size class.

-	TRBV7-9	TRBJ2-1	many	CASRGKWTEDEQFF	TGTGCCAGCAGGGGGAAGTGGACGGAGGACGAGCAGTTCTTC
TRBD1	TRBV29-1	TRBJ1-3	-	CSVRDREGNTIYF	TGCAGCGTGCGGGACAGGGAGGGAAACACCATATATTTT
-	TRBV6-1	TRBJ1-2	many	CASSEAAGHGYTF	TGTGCCAGCAGTGAAGCAGCCGGCCATGGCTACACCTTC
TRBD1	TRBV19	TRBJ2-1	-	CASRLDRSSYNEQFF	TGTGCCAGTAGACTGGACAGGAGCTCCTACAATGAGCAGTTCTTC
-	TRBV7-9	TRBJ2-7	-	CASSEQYF	TGTGCCAGCAGCGAGCAGTACTTC
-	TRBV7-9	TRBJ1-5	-	CASSLPDQPQHF	TGTGCCAGCAGCTTGCCCGATCAGCCCCAGCATTTT
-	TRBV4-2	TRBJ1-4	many	CASSQPLTATNEKLFF	TGTGCCAGCAGCCAACCTCTGACAGCAACTAATGAAAAACTGTTTTTT
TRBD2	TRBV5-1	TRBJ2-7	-	CASSPLPSGKDEQYF	TGCGCCAGCAGCCCCCTGCCTAGCGGGAAGGACGAGCAGTACTTC
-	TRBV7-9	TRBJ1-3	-	CASSLGRNTIYF	TGTGCCAGCAGCTTAGGTCGGAACACCATATATTTT
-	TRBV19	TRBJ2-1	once	CASSKRDGTDQFF	TGTGCCAGTAGTAAGAGGGACGGGACTGATCAGTTCTTC
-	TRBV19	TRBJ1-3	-	CASQQGSGNAIYF	TGTGCCAGCCAACAGGGATCAGGAAACGCCATATATTTT
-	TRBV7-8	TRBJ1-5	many	CASSSDSLTYNQPQHF	TGTGCCAGCAGCTCCGACAGCCTAACATATAATCAGCCCCAGCATTTT
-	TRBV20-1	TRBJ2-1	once	CSARGGAYNEQFF	TGCAGTGCTAGAGGGGGGGCCTACAATGAGCAGTTCTTC
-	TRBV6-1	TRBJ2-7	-	CASSRTETYEQYF	TGTGCCAGCAGTCGGACGGAGACCTACGAGCAGTACTTC
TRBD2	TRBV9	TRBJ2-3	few	CASSVGLAGRTDTQYF	TGTGCCAGCAGCGTAGGACTAGCGGGGCGAACAGATACGCAGTATTTT
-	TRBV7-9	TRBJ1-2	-	CASRKGTSYGYTF	TGTGCCAGCAGGAAGGGTACTTCCTATGGCTACACCTTC
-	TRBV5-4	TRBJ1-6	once	CASSSPGDSPLHF	TGTGCCAGCAGCTCCCCAGGGGATTCACCCCTCCACTTT
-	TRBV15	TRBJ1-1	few	CATSSKGGTEAFF	TGTGCCACCAGCAGCAAAGGGGGAACTGAAGCTTTCTTT
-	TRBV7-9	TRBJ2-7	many	CASSLGDRDLDEQYF	TGTGCCAGCAGCTTAGGGGACCGGGATTTGGACGAGCAGTACTTC
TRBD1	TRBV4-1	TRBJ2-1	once	CASSPPGQGSEQFF	TGCGCCAGCAGCCCCCCGGGACAGGGCTCCGAGCAGTTCTTC
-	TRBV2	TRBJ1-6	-	CASSPTPGALHF	TGTGCCAGCAGTCCTACCCCCGGTGCCCTCCACTTT
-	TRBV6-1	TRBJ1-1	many	CAIRAGKRTEAFF	TGTGCCATCCGTGCGGGGAAGAGGACTGAAGCTTTCTTT
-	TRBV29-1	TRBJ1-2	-	CSVGKGVYGYTF	TGCAGCGTTGGGAAAGGGGTCTATGGCTACACCTTC
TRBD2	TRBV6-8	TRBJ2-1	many	CASSYKGLAGGGSYNEQFF	TGTGCCAGCAGTTACAAGGGACTAGCGGGGGGCGGCTCCTACAATGAGCAGTTCTTC